The 4 T cell receptor beta chains listed next were all sequenced from one sample in a study of identifying expanded T cells in peripheral blood. TCRdb keeps only in-frame clones here, not all; method: immunoSEQ multiplex PCR. Seen here are about 85,000 clones, about 91% observed once, and the top ten hold around 2.8%. The sequenced sample consisted of blood. Receptors originate from a person between 18 and 75 years old in good health.

The rearrangement uses TRBV5-6 and TRBJ2-7, with unresolved D. CDR3 length equals 12 residues. CDR1 and CDR2 (germline): SGHDT, YYEEEE. V was shortened by 1 base and J by 4 bases, with 6 bases between the two germline ends. CDR3: CASSLSRYEQYF. CDR3 DNA sequence: TGTGCCAGCAGCTTGTCGAGGTACGAGCAGTACTTC.

This rearrangement joins TRBV9 to TRBJ2-7; unclear D gene. Trimming took 4 bases from V and 6 from J, leaving 20 bases between them. The CDR3 contains 15 residues. CDR1 and CDR2 from the germline V gene are SGDLS and YYNGEE. CDR3 sequence (DNA): TGTGCCAGCAGCCCTCGTTTGAACGAACCGGGCGAGCAGTACTTC. Its translation: CASSPRLNEPGEQYF.

The V gene is TRBV19, the J gene TRBJ1-1; D is unclear. Germline V CDR1 and CDR2: LNHDA, SQIVND (reference sequence). The CDR3 extends over 14 amino acids. V dropped 3 bases and J dropped 0 bases, with 8 bases sitting between them. The CDR3 protein is CASSILGMNTEAFF. The CDR3 coding sequence is TGTGCCAGTAGTATCCTCGGGATGAACACTGAAGCTTTCTTT.

V is TRBV19 and J is TRBJ2-2; D gene unclear. From germline, CDR1 is LNHDA and CDR2 SQIVND (reference sequence). The CDR3 has 12 amino acids. The ends were cut back, 6 bases at V and 13 bases at J, with 15 bases in the middle. The CDR3 protein is CASSHTPSGLFF. Here the CDR3 DNA reads TGTGCCAGTAGCCACACTCCTTCGGGGCTGTTTTTT.